This TCR beta chain was identified during a study of cytomegalovirus exposure and HLA in healthy donors. Healthy people donating bone marrow made up the donors. After removal of 5 bases from V and 4 bases from J, the junction contained 7 bases not matched to a gene. Germline V gene lookup returns CDR1 MGHDK and CDR2 SYGVNS. The CDR3 runs 14 residues. Findings of the study overall: Cytomegalovirus association was listed for approximately 150 TCR beta chains. Rare TCR sequences dominated, though some public TCRs recurred in many donors.

Primers included in the PCR were 60 Vbeta and 13 Jbeta primers. This table comes from immunoSEQ multiplex PCR, and its TCRdb copy is limited to in-frame clones, with some not included. The sample carries about 160,000 clones, about 80% recorded once. Regarding this clone: Its antigen remains unknown.

The chain recombines TRBV25-1 with TRBJ1-1; TRBD1 matches 7 bases. Sequencing was carried out using PBMCs. The source of this sequence is a man aged 25 to 45 in good health and CMV-seronegative. The CDR3 sequence: CASSPPGQSTEAFF. CDR3 nucleotide sequence: TGTGCCAGCAGTCCCCCGGGACAGTCCACTGAAGCTTTCTTT.